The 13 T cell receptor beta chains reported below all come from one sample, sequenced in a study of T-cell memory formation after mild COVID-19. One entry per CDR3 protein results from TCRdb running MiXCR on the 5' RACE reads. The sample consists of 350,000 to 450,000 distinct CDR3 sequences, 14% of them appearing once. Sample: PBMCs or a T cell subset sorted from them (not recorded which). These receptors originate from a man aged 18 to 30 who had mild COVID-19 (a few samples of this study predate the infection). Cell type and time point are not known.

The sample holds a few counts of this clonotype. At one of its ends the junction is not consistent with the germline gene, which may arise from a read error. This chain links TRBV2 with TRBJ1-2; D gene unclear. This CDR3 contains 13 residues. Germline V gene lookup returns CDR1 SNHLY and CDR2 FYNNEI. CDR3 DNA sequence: TGTGCCAGCAGGGAAGGACCAGGTTATGGCTACACCTTC. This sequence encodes CASREGPGYGYTF. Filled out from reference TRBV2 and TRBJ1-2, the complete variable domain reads EPEVTQTPSHQVTQMGQEVILRCVPISNHLYFYWYRQILGQKVEFLVSFYNNEISEKSEIFDDQFSVERPDGSNFTLKIRSTKLEDSAMYFCASREGPGYGYTFGSGTRLTVV.

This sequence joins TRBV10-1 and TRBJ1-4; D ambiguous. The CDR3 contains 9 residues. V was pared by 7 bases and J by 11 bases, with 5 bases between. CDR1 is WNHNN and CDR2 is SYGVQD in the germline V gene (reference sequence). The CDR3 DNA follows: TGCGCCAGCAATGGGAAACTGTTTTTT. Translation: CASNGKLFF.

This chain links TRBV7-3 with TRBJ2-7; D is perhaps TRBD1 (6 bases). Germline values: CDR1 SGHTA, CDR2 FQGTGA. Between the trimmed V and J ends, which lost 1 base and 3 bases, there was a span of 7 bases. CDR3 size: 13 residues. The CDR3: CASSLKQGYEQYF. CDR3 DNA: TGTGCCAGCAGCTTAAAACAGGGCTACGAGCAGTACTTC.

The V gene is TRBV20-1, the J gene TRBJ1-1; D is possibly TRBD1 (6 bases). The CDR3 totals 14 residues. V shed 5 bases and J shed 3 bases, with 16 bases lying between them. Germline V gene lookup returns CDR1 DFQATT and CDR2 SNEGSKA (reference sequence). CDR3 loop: CSAQGQRQYTEAFF. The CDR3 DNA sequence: TGCAGTGCTCAAGGACAGCGACAGTACACTGAAGCTTTCTTT.

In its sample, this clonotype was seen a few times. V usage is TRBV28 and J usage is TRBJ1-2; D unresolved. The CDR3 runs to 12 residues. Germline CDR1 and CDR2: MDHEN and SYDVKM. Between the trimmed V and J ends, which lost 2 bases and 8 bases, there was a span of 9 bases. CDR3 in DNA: TGTGCCAGCAGTTTAGCCTTTCGGGGCTACACCTTC. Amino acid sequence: CASSLAFRGYTF.

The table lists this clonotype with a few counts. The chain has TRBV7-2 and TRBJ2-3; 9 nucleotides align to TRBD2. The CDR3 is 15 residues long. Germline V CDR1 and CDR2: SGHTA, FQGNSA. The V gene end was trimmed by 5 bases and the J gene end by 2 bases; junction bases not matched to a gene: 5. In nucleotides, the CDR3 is TGTGCCAGCAGCCAAGTAGCGGGGGCCACAGATACGCAGTATTTT. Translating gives CASSQVAGATDTQYF.

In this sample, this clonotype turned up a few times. The CDR3 DNA reads as TGTGCCAGCTCACCAGTTCAAAGGGATGGCTACACCTTC. Its translation is CASSPVQRDGYTF. J is TRBJ1-2 and V is TRBV18; no definite D call. The CDR3 is 13 amino acids. The V and J ends lost 2 bases and 6 bases respectively, with 10 bases between them. Germline V gene lookup returns CDR1 KGHSH and CDR2 LQKENI.

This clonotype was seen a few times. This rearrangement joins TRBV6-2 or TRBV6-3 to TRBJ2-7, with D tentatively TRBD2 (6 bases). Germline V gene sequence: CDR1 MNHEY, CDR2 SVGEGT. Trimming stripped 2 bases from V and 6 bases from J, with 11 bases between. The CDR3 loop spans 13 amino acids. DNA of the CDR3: TGTGCCAGCAGTTACAGGGGAGGTAGCGAGCAGTACGTC. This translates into CASSYRGGSEQYV.

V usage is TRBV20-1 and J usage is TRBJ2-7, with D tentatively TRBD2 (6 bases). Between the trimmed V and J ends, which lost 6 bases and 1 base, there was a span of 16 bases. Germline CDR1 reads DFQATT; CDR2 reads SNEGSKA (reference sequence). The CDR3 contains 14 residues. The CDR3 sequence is CSAGPGGQSYEQYF. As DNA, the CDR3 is TGCAGTGCCGGGCCCGGAGGGCAATCCTACGAGCAGTACTTC.

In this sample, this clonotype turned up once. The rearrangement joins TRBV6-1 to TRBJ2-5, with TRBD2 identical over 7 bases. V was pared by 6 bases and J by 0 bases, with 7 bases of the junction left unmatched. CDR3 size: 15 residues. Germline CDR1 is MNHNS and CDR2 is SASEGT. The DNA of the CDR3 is TGTGCCAGCAGCGACCATGGGGGGGACCAAGAGACCCAGTACTTC. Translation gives CASSDHGGDQETQYF.

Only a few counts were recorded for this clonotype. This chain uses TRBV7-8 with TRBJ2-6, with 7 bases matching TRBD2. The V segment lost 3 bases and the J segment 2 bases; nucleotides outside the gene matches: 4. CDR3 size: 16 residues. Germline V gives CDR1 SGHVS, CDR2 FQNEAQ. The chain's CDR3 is CASSLGGVAGANVLTF. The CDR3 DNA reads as TGTGCCAGCAGCTTGGGGGGGGTTGCTGGGGCCAACGTCCTGACTTTC.

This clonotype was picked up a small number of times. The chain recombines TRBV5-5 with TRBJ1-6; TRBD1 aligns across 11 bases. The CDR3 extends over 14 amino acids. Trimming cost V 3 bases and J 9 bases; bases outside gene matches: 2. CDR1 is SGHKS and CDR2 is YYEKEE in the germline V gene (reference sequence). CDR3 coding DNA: TGTGCCAGCAGCTGGGACAGGGGGATTTCACCCCTCCACTTT. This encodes CASSWDRGISPLHF.

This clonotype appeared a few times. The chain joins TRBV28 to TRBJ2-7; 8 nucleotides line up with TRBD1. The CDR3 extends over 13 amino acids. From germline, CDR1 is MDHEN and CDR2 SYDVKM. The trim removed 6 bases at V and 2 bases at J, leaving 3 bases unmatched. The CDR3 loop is CASSRDRTYEQYV. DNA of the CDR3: TGTGCCAGCAGCCGGGACAGGACCTACGAGCAGTACGTC.